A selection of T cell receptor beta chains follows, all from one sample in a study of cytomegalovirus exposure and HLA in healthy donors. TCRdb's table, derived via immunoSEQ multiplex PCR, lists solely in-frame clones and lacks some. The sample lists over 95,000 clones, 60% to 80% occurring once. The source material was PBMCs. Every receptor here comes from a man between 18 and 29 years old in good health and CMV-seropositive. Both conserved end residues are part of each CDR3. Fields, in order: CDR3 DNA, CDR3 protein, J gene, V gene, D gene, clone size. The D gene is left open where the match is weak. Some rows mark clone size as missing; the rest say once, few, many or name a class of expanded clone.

TGTGCCAGCAGCGAGGGGGGGAGCGGGATCTACGAGCAGTACTTC,CASSEGGSGIYEQYF,TRBJ2-7,TRBV9,NA,few
TGCGCCAGCAGCGCGACCAGGGGGAGACCGCAAGAGACCCAGTACTTC,CASSATRGRPQETQYF,TRBJ2-5,TRBV5-1,TRBD1,NA
TGTGCCAGCAGCTTACGCGGGACGCAAGAGACCCAGTACTTC,CASSLRGTQETQYF,TRBJ2-5,TRBV7-2,NA,once
TGTGCCAGCAGCTTAGTGGCGGGGGGGTTCCCTGAGCAGTTCTTC,CASSLVAGGFPEQFF,TRBJ2-1,TRBV11-2,TRBD2,NA
TGTGCCAGCAGCTCCGGGACAGGGACGAATCAGCCCCAGCATTTT,CASSSGTGTNQPQHF,TRBJ1-5,TRBV7-9,TRBD1,NA
TGTGCCAGCAGTTCACTAAGCGGGGGGTACACAGATACGCAGTATTTT,CASSSLSGGYTDTQYF,TRBJ2-3,TRBV27,TRBD2,NA
TGCAGTGCTTGGACAGGGGAAAAACTGTTTTTT,CSAWTGEKLFF,TRBJ1-4,TRBV20-1,TRBD1,few
TGTGCCAGCAGCGAGGCGGGCAGAAGCTATGGCTACACCTTC,CASSEAGRSYGYTF,TRBJ1-2,TRBV9,NA,NA
TGTGCCAGCAGCTTAGACAGGGGCGACGAGCAGTACTTC,CASSLDRGDEQYF,TRBJ2-7,TRBV7-2,TRBD1,few
TGTGCCAGCAGCTTGGGGTCAGGGGGCGCCAGCTCCTATAATTCACCCCTCCACTTT,CASSLGSGGASSYNSPLHF,TRBJ1-6,TRBV5-6,TRBD1,NA
TGTGCCAGCAGCTTAGGTCAGGGGACCAATGAGCAGTTCTTC,CASSLGQGTNEQFF,TRBJ2-1,TRBV7-9,NA,NA
TGCGCCAGCAGCCAAGCGGGGGGATACAATGAGCAGTTCTTC,CASSQAGGYNEQFF,TRBJ2-1,TRBV4-1,TRBD2,NA
TGTGCCAGTACCAAGGGGGAATACACAGATACGCAGTATTTT,CASTKGEYTDTQYF,TRBJ2-3,TRBV5-4,NA,NA
TGTGCCAGCAGCACCAGTCCCGAGACCCAGTACTTC,CASSTSPETQYF,TRBJ2-5,TRBV7-2,NA,NA
TGTGCCAGCATTCGCGACAGGGGGGAAAAACTGTTTTTT,CASIRDRGEKLFF,TRBJ1-4,TRBV6-1,TRBD1,few
TGTGCCACCAGCAGGAAGGGGGTCGGTGAAGCTTTCTTT,CATSRKGVGEAFF,TRBJ1-1,TRBV15,NA,NA
TGCGCCAGCGGGACAGCCTCTGGAAACACCATATATTTT,CASGTASGNTIYF,TRBJ1-3,TRBV5-1,TRBD1,many
TGTGCCAGCAGCTTGGTGGGAGCGAACACCGGGGAGCTGTTTTTT,CASSLVGANTGELFF,TRBJ2-2,TRBV5-5,NA,NA
TGTGCCAGCAGTGAAGCGACAGGGGCAAACTATGGCTACACCTTC,CASSEATGANYGYTF,TRBJ1-2,TRBV6-1,TRBD1,few
TGTGCCAGCAGGCGGCGGGACTACGCCTACGAGCAGTACTTC,CASRRRDYAYEQYF,TRBJ2-7,TRBV28,TRBD2,NA
TGCAGCGTCGGACAGGGGAGCACAGATACGCAGTATTTT,CSVGQGSTDTQYF,TRBJ2-3,TRBV29-1,TRBD1,NA
TGTGCCAGCGAGGCTCCTTACCCTCTCACAGATACGCAGTATTTT,CASEAPYPLTDTQYF,TRBJ2-3,TRBV28,NA,NA
TGTGCCAGCAGCGTGTCCAGCTCTGGAAACACCATATATTTT,CASSVSSSGNTIYF,TRBJ1-3,TRBV9,NA,once
TGTGCCAGCAGTTCAACCTATACAGGGGAACCTTATGGCTACACCTTC,CASSSTYTGEPYGYTF,TRBJ1-2,TRBV28,TRBD1,NA
TGTGCCAGCAGCTTGCAGGGGTTGTCCTATAATTCACCCCTCCACTTT,CASSLQGLSYNSPLHF,TRBJ1-6,TRBV7-8,NA,NA
TGTGCCAGCAGTTACGACAGGGGGCGCAACACCGGGGAGCTGTTTTTT,CASSYDRGRNTGELFF,TRBJ2-2,TRBV6-5,TRBD1,NA
TGTGCCACCACACCTCGGGCGTCCGGGGATAATTCACCCCTCCACTTT,CATTPRASGDNSPLHF,TRBJ1-6,TRBV19,NA,NA
TGTGCCAGCAGCTTGACGGGGTTCTCTAGCACAGATACGCAGTATTTT,CASSLTGFSSTDTQYF,TRBJ2-3,TRBV5-4,NA,NA
TGTGCCAGCAGTGAAGCGCTTTTTCTAGGTGAGCAGTTCTTC,CASSEALFLGEQFF,TRBJ2-1,TRBV2,NA,NA
TGTGCCTGGAGCCCCGGACACCCGGACATGAACACTGAAGCTTTCTTT,CAWSPGHPDMNTEAFF,TRBJ1-1,TRBV30,NA,NA
TGTGCCAGCAAACCGGGACAGGGCTACGAGCAGTACTTC,CASKPGQGYEQYF,TRBJ2-7,TRBV6-6,TRBD1,once
TGTGCCAGCGGGCCCTTTAGCACAGATACGCAGTATTTT,CASGPFSTDTQYF,TRBJ2-3,TRBV2,NA,few
TGTGCCAGTAGTAAGGTCAGGTCTGCGTCCTATAATTCACCCCTCCACTTT,CASSKVRSASYNSPLHF,TRBJ1-6,TRBV19,NA,NA
TGTGCCAGCAGCTTAGGCGGTTTATCCATCTCCACCACAGATACGCAGTATTTT,CASSLGGLSISTTDTQYF,TRBJ2-3,TRBV11-2,NA,NA
TGTGCCAGCAGCGGACGACAATTCGGACAGGGGGCGCCGGGGGAGACCCAGTACTTC,CASSGRQFGQGAPGETQYF,TRBJ2-5,TRBV7-8,TRBD1,few